Each of the 7 T cell receptor beta chains below was sequenced from the same sample in a study of T cell changes during pregnancy in multiple sclerosis. Method: immunoSEQ multiplex PCR; TCRdb's copy keeps in-frame clones and lacks some. The repertoire holds about 73,000 clones, about 92% seen once, with roughly 3% in the top ten. This specimen consisted of peripheral blood, obtained in the third trimester of pregnancy. The receptors here all came from a female donor in good health, enrolled as a control in a pregnancy study.

This clone has a handful of counts. V is TRBV19 and J is TRBJ2-2; 9 bases are a match to TRBD1. This CDR3 region has 15 residues. Germline lookup yields CDR1 LNHDA and CDR2 SQIVND (reference sequence). Germline trimming cut 5 bases from V and 6 bases from J; bases unmatched to any gene: 7. DNA of the CDR3: TGTGCCAGTAGTTTACAGGGGGCCCTCGCCGGGGAGCTGTTTTTT. Translated: CASSLQGALAGELFF.

The J gene is TRBJ2-3, the V gene TRBV14; weak D call: TRBD1 (5 bases). The germline CDR1 and CDR2 sequences are SGHDN and FVKESK. Trimming left V 0 bases short and J 0 bases short, with 19 bases between. The CDR3 has 19 amino acids. Written as DNA, the CDR3 is TGTGCCAGCAGCCAAGACCCCCCTACAGGTTCCCTTAGCACAGATACGCAGTATTTT. It encodes CASSQDPPTGSLSTDTQYF.

The table lists this clone with a few counts. As DNA, the CDR3 is TGTGCCAGCAGAGAACAGGGTCGGAACGAGCAGTACTTC. Its protein product is CASREQGRNEQYF. The chain links TRBV28 to TRBJ2-7; the D gene is possibly TRBD1 (6 bases). The CDR3 runs to 13 residues. Trimming pared 6 bases from V and 5 bases from J, leaving 14 bases between. Per germline, CDR1 MDHEN and CDR2 SYDVKM.

This chain's CDR3 is CASSLSHGGGESNQPQHF. The CDR3 region has the DNA TGTGCCAGCAGCTTGTCCCACGGGGGGGGCGAGAGCAATCAGCCCCAGCATTTT. The chain links TRBV5-6 to TRBJ1-5, with D maybe TRBD1 (6 bases). CDR1 SGHDT and CDR2 YYEEEE come from the germline V gene. Trimming removed 1 base from V and 1 base from J, with 18 bases in between. The CDR3 is made up of 18 amino acids.

The V call is TRBV28, the J call TRBJ2-7, with D perhaps matching TRBD1 (5 bases). Germline V gene data show CDR1 as MDHEN and CDR2 as SYDVKM. This CDR3 contains 14 residues. Trimming removed 5 bases from V and 4 bases from J, with 15 bases in between. The CDR3 spells CASSPHTGIYEQYF. The DNA for the CDR3 is TGTGCCAGCAGTCCACACACAGGAATATACGAGCAGTACTTC.

The J gene is TRBJ2-2, the V gene TRBV5-1; maybe TRBD1 (5 bases). Germline V lookup: CDR1 SGHRS, CDR2 YFSETQ. This CDR3 comprises 19 residues. V lost 0 bases to trimming and J lost 0 bases, with 18 bases between them. The CDR3 DNA sequence: TGCGCCAGCAGCTTGGTGGGCTGGTTGGGGCTTCCGAACACCGGGGAGCTGTTTTTT. It translates to CASSLVGWLGLPNTGELFF.

This clone was detected only once. The chain combines TRBV9 with TRBJ2-1; TRBD2 agrees at 9 bases. Trimming at V came to 4 bases and at J to 0 bases, leaving 8 bases not matched to a gene. The CDR3 contains 17 residues. Germline V gene sequence: CDR1 SGDLS, CDR2 YYNGEE. The CDR3 sequence is CASSPRTSESSYNEQFF. Here the CDR3 DNA reads TGTGCCAGCAGCCCTCGGACTAGCGAGAGCTCCTACAATGAGCAGTTCTTC.